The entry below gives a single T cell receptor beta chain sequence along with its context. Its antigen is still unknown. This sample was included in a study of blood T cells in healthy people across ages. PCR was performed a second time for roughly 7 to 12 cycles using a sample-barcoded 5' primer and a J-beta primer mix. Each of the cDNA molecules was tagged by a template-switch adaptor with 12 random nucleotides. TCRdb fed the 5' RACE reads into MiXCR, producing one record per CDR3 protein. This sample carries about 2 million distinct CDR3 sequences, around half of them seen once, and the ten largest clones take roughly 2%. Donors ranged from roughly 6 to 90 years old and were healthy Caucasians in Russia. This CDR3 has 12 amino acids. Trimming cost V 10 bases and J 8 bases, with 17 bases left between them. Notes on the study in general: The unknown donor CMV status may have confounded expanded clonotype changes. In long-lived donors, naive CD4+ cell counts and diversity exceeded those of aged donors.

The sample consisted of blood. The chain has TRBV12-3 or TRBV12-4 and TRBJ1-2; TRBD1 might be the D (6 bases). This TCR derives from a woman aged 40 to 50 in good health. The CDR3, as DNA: TGTGCCACTACCGAGGGGGGGAAGGGCTACACCTTC. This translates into CATTEGGKGYTF.